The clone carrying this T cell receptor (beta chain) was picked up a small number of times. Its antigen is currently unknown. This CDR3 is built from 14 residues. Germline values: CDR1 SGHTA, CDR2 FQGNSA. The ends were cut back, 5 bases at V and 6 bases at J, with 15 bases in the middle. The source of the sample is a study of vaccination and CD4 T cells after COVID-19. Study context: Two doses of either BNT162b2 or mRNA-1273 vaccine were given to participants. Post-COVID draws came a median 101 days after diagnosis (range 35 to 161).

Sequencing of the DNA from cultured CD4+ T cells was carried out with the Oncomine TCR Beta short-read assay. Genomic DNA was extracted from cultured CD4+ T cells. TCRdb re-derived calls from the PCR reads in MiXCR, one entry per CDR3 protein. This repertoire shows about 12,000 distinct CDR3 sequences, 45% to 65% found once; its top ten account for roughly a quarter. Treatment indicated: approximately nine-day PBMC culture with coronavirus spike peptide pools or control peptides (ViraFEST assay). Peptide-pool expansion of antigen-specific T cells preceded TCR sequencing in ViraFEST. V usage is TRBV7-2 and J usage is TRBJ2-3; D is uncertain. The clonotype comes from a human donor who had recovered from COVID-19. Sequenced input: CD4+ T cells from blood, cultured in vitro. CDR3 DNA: TGTGCCAGCAGCCTACGCTCTAAGGAGGATACGCAGTATTTT. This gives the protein CASSLRSKEDTQYF.